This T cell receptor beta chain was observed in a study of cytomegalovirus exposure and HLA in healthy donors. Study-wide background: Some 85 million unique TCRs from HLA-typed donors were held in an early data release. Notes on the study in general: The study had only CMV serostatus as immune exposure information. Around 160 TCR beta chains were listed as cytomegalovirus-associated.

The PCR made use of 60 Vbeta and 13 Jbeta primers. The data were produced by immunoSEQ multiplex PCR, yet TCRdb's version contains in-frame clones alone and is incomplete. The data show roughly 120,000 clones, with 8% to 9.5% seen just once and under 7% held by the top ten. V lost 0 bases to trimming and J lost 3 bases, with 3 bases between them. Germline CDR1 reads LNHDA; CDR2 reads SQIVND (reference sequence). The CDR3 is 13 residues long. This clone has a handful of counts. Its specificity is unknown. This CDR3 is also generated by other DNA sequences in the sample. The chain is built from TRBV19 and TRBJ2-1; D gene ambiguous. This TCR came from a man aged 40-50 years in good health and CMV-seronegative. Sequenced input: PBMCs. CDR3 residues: CASSIDSYNEQFF. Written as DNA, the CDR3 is TGTGCCAGTAGTATAGACAGCTACAATGAGCAGTTCTTC.